This T cell receptor beta chain was sequenced in a study of PD-L1 blockade in urothelial cancer. Study at large: Before enrollment, 0 to 3 chemotherapy regimens had been given to patients.

Specified time point: peripheral blood 6 weeks after treatment start. Assay used: immunoSEQ multiplex PCR; TCRdb lists only in-frame clones, some missing. The sample yields tens of thousands of clones, 79% seen once. CDR1 is SGHAT and CDR2 is FQNNGV in the germline V gene. The junction had 6 bases not matched to a gene; V was cut back by 1 base and J by 8 bases. The CDR3 covers 15 residues. The source of this sequence is a man aged 70-80 years with urothelial cancer. This sample comprised PBMCs, obtained around atezolizumab (anti-PD-L1) treatment. J is TRBJ2-2 and V is TRBV11-2; 8 positions agree with TRBD2. CDR3 DNA sequence: TGTGCCAGCAGCTTAGCGGCGGGGGGCAAGGGGGAGCTGTTTTTT. This encodes CASSLAAGGKGELFF.